Each of the 25 T cell receptor beta chains below was sequenced from the same sample in a study of tissue T cells after allogeneic stem cell transplantation. Time point specified: mouse harvest day 7 after allogeneic transplant. Mouse grafts combined 10^7 T-cell-depleted bone marrow cells with 10^6 splenic CD5+ T cells. Assay used: immunoSEQ multiplex PCR; TCRdb lists only in-frame clones, some missing. The repertoire holds 9,500 or so clones, 35% to 50% seen once, with 1.5% in the top ten. The sequenced sample consisted of skin. The receptor set was obtained from a female BALB/c mouse given C57BL/6 T cells with graft-versus-host disease after an allogeneic hematopoietic cell transplant.

A word on this clone: These gene names are mouse names. The CDR3 end lies 1 residue beyond the end of the read and is filled in from the germline J gene. The V call is TRBV23, the J call TRBJ1-4; the table's D call, TRBD1, has no DNA check behind it. The germline gives CDR1 KGHTA, CDR2 FQNQQP. This CDR3 is built from 14 residues. CDR3 bases read: TGCTCCAGCAGCCCGACAGGGTCCAACGAAAGATTATTT. Its protein is CSSSPTGSNERLF. The whole CDR3 sequence is CSSSPTGSNERLFF.

A word on this clone: Gene names denote mouse genes. Sequencing ends 1 residue short of the CDR3 end; the germline J gene provides the rest. The rearrangement uses TRBV12-1 and TRBJ2-7, with 8 bases lining up with TRBD1. CDR1 is SGHSN, CDR2 HYEKVE, per germline. Germline trimming cut 0 bases from V and 4 bases from J; bases unmatched to any gene: 1. The CDR3 consists of 13 residues. The CDR3 here is CASSLTGGYEQYF. Partial CDR3 DNA: TGTGCCAGCTCTCTCACAGGGGGTTATGAACAGTAC.

Comments on this clone: Gene names and germline match the mouse. Read sequence stops 1 residue before the CDR3 end, and the germline J gene provides the missing end. V usage is TRBV13-1 and J usage is TRBJ2-3, with D possibly being TRBD2 (6 bases). The V gene lost 0 bases and the J gene lost 0 bases, with 11 bases spanning the gap. The germline V gene has CDR1 NSHNY and CDR2 SYGAGN. The CDR3 consists of 16 residues. Incomplete CDR3 DNA: TGTGCCAGCAGTGATGCGCCTGGGACTAGTGCAGAAACGCTGTAT. This sequence encodes CASSDAPGTSAETLY. The CDR3 as a whole reads CASSDAPGTSAETLYF.

In regard to this clone: Each gene name is a mouse one. This chain's CDR3 is CASSLEGSNYAEQFF. CDR3 DNA, as far as it was read: TGTGCCAGCAGTCTGGAAGGGTCTAACTATGCTGAGCAGTTC. The chain carries TRBV26 and TRBJ2-1; D call uncertain. The sequence runs out 1 residue before the end of the CDR3; the remainder is reconstructed from the germline J gene. This CDR3 has 15 residues. The germline V gene has CDR1 KGHPV and CDR2 FQNQEV (reference sequence). The V end was cut by 2 bases, the J end by 0 bases, with 8 bases between.

Worth noting for this clone: Gene names refer to mouse genes. From the germline J gene comes the end of the CDR3, since the read stops 1 residue before it. V is TRBV26 and J is TRBJ2-2, with D unclear. Trimming stripped 4 bases from V and 1 base from J, with 7 bases between. Germline V gives CDR1 KGHPV, CDR2 FQNQEV (reference sequence). The CDR3 totals 14 residues. CDR3 bases read: TGTGCCAGCAGTCAGGGCCTAAACACCGGGCAGCTCTAC. Translated, it gives CASSQGLNTGQLY. The CDR3 reads in full as CASSQGLNTGQLYF.

Concerning this clone itself: Genes and germline come from the mouse. The part of the CDR3 DNA that was read is TGCTCCAGCAGCGGAGGAACAAACACCGGGCAGCTCTAC. Its protein product is CSSSGGTNTGQLY. From start to end, the CDR3 is CSSSGGTNTGQLYF. The chain couples TRBV23 to TRBJ2-2. The read terminates 1 residue before the CDR3 end, so the remaining end is supplied by the germline J gene. Germline CDR1 reads KGHTA; CDR2 reads FQNQQP. The CDR3 spans 14 residues.

As concerns this clone: Gene names and germline match the mouse. The DNA ends 1 residue before the CDR3 does, and the rest of the CDR3 is filled in from the germline J gene. This chain links TRBV23 with TRBJ2-5; the DNA was not used to check the table's D call, TRBD1. Germline CDR1 is KGHTA and CDR2 is FQNQQP. This CDR3 is 13 amino acids long. The CDR3 reads CSSKGAGQDTQYF. CDR3 DNA (partial): TGCTCCAGCAAGGGGGCCGGCCAAGACACCCAGTAC.

With respect to this clone: The genes are named according to mouse. The CDR3 end lies 1 residue beyond the end of the read and is filled in from the germline J gene. V is TRBV26 and J is TRBJ2-1; D ambiguous. The CDR3 spans 13 residues. In germline, CDR1 is KGHPV, CDR2 FQNQEV (reference sequence). V shed 0 bases and J shed 6 bases, with 6 bases lying between them. Partial CDR3 DNA: TGTGCCAGCAGTCTGTCAGGGTTTGCTGAGCAGTTC. Its protein is CASSLSGFAEQF. The whole CDR3 protein is CASSLSGFAEQFF.

A remark on this clone: Gene names and germline refer to mouse. The read terminates 1 residue before the CDR3 end, so the remaining end is supplied by the germline J gene. The rearrangement uses TRBV14 and TRBJ1-5; weak D call: TRBD1 (6 bases). Trimming removed 1 base from V and 2 bases from J, with 7 bases in between. The CDR3 spans 14 residues. Germline-derived CDR1 and CDR2 are SGHDT and FRDEAV. CDR3 amino acids: CASSFAGDNQAPLF. Partial CDR3 DNA: TGTGCCAGCAGTTTCGCAGGGGACAACCAGGCTCCGCTT. Full variable domain (rest looked up from reference TRBV14 and TRBJ1-5): EAGVTQSPRYAVLQEGQAVSFWCDPISGHDTLYWYQQPRDQGPQLLVYFRDEAVIDNSQLPSDRFSAVRPKGTNSTLKIQSAKQGDTATYLCASSFAGDNQAPLFGEGTRLSVL.

This clone was seen only once. Gene names refer to mouse genes. The read finishes 1 residue shy of the CDR3 end, and the germline J gene is used to complete it. The chain recombines TRBV26 with TRBJ1-6; D might be TRBD1 (6 bases). TRBJ1-6 is noted as an ORF with a role that remains uncertain. V gave up 3 bases and J gave up 10 bases, with 10 bases separating them. CDR3 size: 13 residues. The germline gives CDR1 KGHPV, CDR2 FQNQEV (reference sequence). CDR3 sequence: CASSLPDRSPLYF. The CDR3 DNA, read in part, is TGTGCCAGCAGTCTCCCCGACAGGTCGCCCCTCTAC.

Concerning this clone itself: Gene names follow the mouse nomenclature. Coverage ceases 1 residue before the CDR3 finishes, and the germline J gene fills in the end. The V gene is TRBV26, the J gene TRBJ2-4; D is undetermined. This CDR3 has 13 amino acids. From germline, CDR1 is KGHPV and CDR2 FQNQEV (reference sequence). Trimming shortened V by 3 bases and J by 4 bases, and 8 bases separated the two germline ends. The part of the CDR3 DNA that was read is TGTGCCAGCAGTCTCGGCAAAAAAAACACCTTGTAC. The encoded protein is CASSLGKKNTLY. The complete CDR3 sequence is CASSLGKKNTLYF.

A word on this clone: Mouse names are used for the genes. Read sequence stops 1 residue before the CDR3 end, and the germline J gene provides the missing end. The chain combines TRBV26 with TRBJ2-4, with 7 positions matching TRBD1. Losses at the gene ends were 3 bases for V and 0 bases for J; bases not matched to a gene: 3. This CDR3 comprises 15 residues. CDR1 KGHPV and CDR2 FQNQEV come from the germline V gene (reference sequence). The CDR3 bases that were read are TGTGCCAGCAGTCTACAGGGGCCTAGTCAAAACACCTTGTAC. Encoded protein: CASSLQGPSQNTLY. In full, the CDR3 reads CASSLQGPSQNTLYF.

Notes on this clone: Gene names refer to mouse genes. The read ends 1 residue early relative to the CDR3; the germline J gene fills the gap. V is TRBV19 and J is TRBJ2-5, with D possibly being TRBD1 (6 bases). This CDR3 region has 14 residues. The germline V gene has CDR1 FNHDT and CDR2 SITEND (reference sequence). Trimming stripped 2 bases from V and 1 base from J, with 8 bases between. Partial CDR3 DNA: TGTGCCAGCAGTATGAGGGGGTACCAAGACACCCAGTAC. Amino acids: CASSMRGYQDTQY. The complete CDR3 sequence is CASSMRGYQDTQYF.

In the case of this clone: Gene names and germline match the mouse. The CDR3 end lies 1 residue beyond the end of the read and is filled in from the germline J gene. V gene TRBV3 combines with J gene TRBJ1-4, with D possibly being TRBD1 (6 bases). Germline assignment: CDR1 SNHLY and CDR2 FYNGKV (reference sequence). This CDR3 is built from 13 residues. V was shortened by 5 bases and J by 4 bases, with 8 bases between the two germline ends. The CDR3 bases that were read are TGTGCCAGCAGCCGGGACAACAACGAAAGATTATTT. As protein: CASSRDNNERLF. The full CDR3 sequence reads CASSRDNNERLFF.

Turning to this clone: The listed genes are named as in mouse. CDR3 DNA, as far as it was read: TGTGCCAGCAGCTCACGGGGGCGGACCACCGGGCAGCTCTAC. Its protein is CASSSRGRTTGQLY. The complete CDR3 protein is CASSSRGRTTGQLYF. This chain joins TRBV3 and TRBJ2-2; D tentatively fits TRBD1 or TRBD2 (6 bases each). Read sequence stops 1 residue before the CDR3 end, and the germline J gene provides the missing end. The germline gives CDR1 SNHLY, CDR2 FYNGKV (reference sequence). The length of the CDR3 is 15 residues. The ends were cut back, 4 bases at V and 4 bases at J, with 13 bases in the middle.

Comment on this clone: The genes are named according to mouse. With the read ending 1 residue before the CDR3 end, the germline J gene is used to fill in that end. The chain couples TRBV23 to TRBJ2-2; the table's TRBD1 call for D was not verified on the DNA. Germline CDR1 reads KGHTA; CDR2 reads FQNQQP. The CDR3 consists of 14 residues. The CDR3 bases that were read are TGCTCCAGCAGTCAATCAGGGAACACCGGGCAGCTCTAC. Translating gives CSSSQSGNTGQLY. The entire CDR3 protein is CSSSQSGNTGQLYF.

Comment on this clone: Mouse gene names apply. The DNA ends 1 residue before the CDR3 does, and the rest of the CDR3 is filled in from the germline J gene. V usage is TRBV26 and J usage is TRBJ2-4, with D possibly being TRBD2 (6 bases). The germline V and J ends were trimmed by 2 bases and 0 bases, with 9 bases remaining between them. The CDR3 consists of 15 residues. Germline values: CDR1 KGHPV, CDR2 FQNQEV (reference sequence). The CDR3 bases that were read are TGTGCCAGCAGTCTGACTGGGTCTAGTCAAAACACCTTGTAC. Protein sequence: CASSLTGSSQNTLY. The complete CDR3 reads CASSLTGSSQNTLYF.

In regard to this clone: Mouse gene names apply. The sequenced fragment ends 1 residue before the CDR3 boundary, so the rest is inferred from the germline J gene. V gene TRBV16 combines with J gene TRBJ1-2; D may be TRBD1 (6 bases). Germline V lookup: CDR1 SGHSA, CDR2 FRNQAP. The CDR3 loop spans 13 amino acids. V was clipped by 5 bases and J by 2 bases, with 9 bases between them. The sequenced part of the CDR3 DNA is TGTGCAAGCAGCCCGGGACACAACTCCGACTACACC. It codes for CASSPGHNSDYT. Given in full, the CDR3 is CASSPGHNSDYTF.

By proportion, this clone is medium-sized. The listed genes are named as in mouse. The read stops 1 residue short of the end of the CDR3; the missing end is completed from the germline J gene. The chain joins TRBV13-3 to TRBJ1-4; D unclear. The CDR3 is 13 amino acids. The germline V and J ends were trimmed by 0 bases and 4 bases, with 4 bases remaining between them. Germline V CDR1 and CDR2: NNHDY, SYVADS. Incomplete CDR3 DNA: TGTGCCAGCAGTGATGGAGGCAACGAAAGATTATTT. Its protein product is CASSDGGNERLF. From start to end, the CDR3 is CASSDGGNERLFF.

As regards this clone: This sequence may be a read error, since a much larger clone differs from it by one base. Germline and genes here are mouse. The missing CDR3 end, 1 residue past where the read stops, is filled in from the germline J gene. The chain recombines TRBV24 with TRBJ2-7, with a weak D call TRBD2 (6 bases). Looked up from germline, CDR1 is KGHTA and CDR2 is FRNEEI. Trimming left V 1 base short and J 5 bases short, with 6 bases between. This CDR3 comprises 12 residues. Incomplete CDR3 DNA: TGTGCCAGCAGTCTGTGGGGGGATGAACAGTAC. As protein: CASSLWGDEQY. The CDR3 reads in full as CASSLWGDEQYF.

Note on this clone: Here the gene names and germline are mouse. The read is 1 residue too short to cover the CDR3 end, so that end is filled in from the germline J gene. The chain joins TRBV23 to TRBJ2-1. Germline lookup yields CDR1 KGHTA and CDR2 FQNQQP. The CDR3 extends over 12 amino acids. CDR3 bases read: TGCTCCAGCAGCCGGGGCGATGCTGAGCAGTTC. This codes for CSSSRGDAEQF. The whole CDR3 protein reads CSSSRGDAEQFF.

A remark on this clone: Gene names denote mouse genes. The read is 1 residue too short to cover the CDR3 end, so that end is filled in from the germline J gene. The chain employs TRBV3 and TRBJ2-5; D ambiguous. The germline CDR1 and CDR2 sequences are SNHLY and FYNGKV (reference sequence). V was cut by 2 bases and J by 2 bases, with 5 bases left in between. This CDR3 contains 13 residues. The sequenced part of the CDR3 DNA is TGTGCCAGCAGCTTAAGATTCCAAGACACCCAGTAC. Amino acid sequence: CASSLRFQDTQY. In full, the CDR3 reads CASSLRFQDTQYF. Full variable domain (remainder filled in from reference TRBV3 and TRBJ2-5): GPKVLQIPSHQIIDMGQMVTLNCDPVSNHLYFYWYKQILGQQMEFLVNFYNGKVMEKSKLFKDQFSVERPDGSYFTLKIQPTALEDSAVYFCASSLRFQDTQYFGPGTRLLVL.

Relative to its sample, this clone is medium-sized (0.01 to 0.1%). Here the gene names and germline are mouse. With the read ending 1 residue before the CDR3 end, the germline J gene is used to fill in that end. The sample carries other DNA sequences with the same CDR3. The chain employs TRBV26 and TRBJ1-5, with D possibly being TRBD1 (6 bases). Germline V gene sequence: CDR1 KGHPV, CDR2 FQNQEV (reference sequence). Trimming left V 4 bases short and J 4 bases short, with 8 bases between. CDR3 size: 13 residues. CDR3 DNA (partial): TGTGCCAGCAGTCCGGGACAAAACCAGGCTCCGCTT. Amino acids: CASSPGQNQAPL. The CDR3 in its entirety is CASSPGQNQAPLF.

As to this clone: Gene labels here are mouse ones. The CDR3 is cut off 1 residue early in the read; its end comes from the germline J gene. The rearrangement joins TRBV26 to TRBJ2-1, with a possible D match to TRBD2 (7 bases). Trimming took off 1 base at V and 3 bases at J, with 7 bases between the two ends. Germline V gene data show CDR1 as KGHPV and CDR2 as FQNQEV (reference sequence). The CDR3 sequence is 14 residues long. CDR3 DNA, as far as it was read: TGTGCCAGCAGTCTGTGGGGGGCCTATGCTGAGCAGTTC. This encodes CASSLWGAYAEQF. In full, the CDR3 is CASSLWGAYAEQFF.

Notes on this clone: Each gene name is a mouse one. The read is 1 residue too short to cover the CDR3 end, so that end is filled in from the germline J gene. J is TRBJ1-5 and V is TRBV12-2, with 9 bases aligning to TRBD1. CDR3 length: 15 amino acids. Germline assignment: CDR1 SGHLS and CDR2 HYDKME. With 4 bases clipped from V and 4 bases from J, the junction kept 7 bases outside the gene matches. The covered CDR3 bases are TGTGCCAGCTCCCCGGGACAGGGCGGGAACCAGGCTCCGCTT. Residues: CASSPGQGGNQAPL. The CDR3, in full, reads CASSPGQGGNQAPLF.